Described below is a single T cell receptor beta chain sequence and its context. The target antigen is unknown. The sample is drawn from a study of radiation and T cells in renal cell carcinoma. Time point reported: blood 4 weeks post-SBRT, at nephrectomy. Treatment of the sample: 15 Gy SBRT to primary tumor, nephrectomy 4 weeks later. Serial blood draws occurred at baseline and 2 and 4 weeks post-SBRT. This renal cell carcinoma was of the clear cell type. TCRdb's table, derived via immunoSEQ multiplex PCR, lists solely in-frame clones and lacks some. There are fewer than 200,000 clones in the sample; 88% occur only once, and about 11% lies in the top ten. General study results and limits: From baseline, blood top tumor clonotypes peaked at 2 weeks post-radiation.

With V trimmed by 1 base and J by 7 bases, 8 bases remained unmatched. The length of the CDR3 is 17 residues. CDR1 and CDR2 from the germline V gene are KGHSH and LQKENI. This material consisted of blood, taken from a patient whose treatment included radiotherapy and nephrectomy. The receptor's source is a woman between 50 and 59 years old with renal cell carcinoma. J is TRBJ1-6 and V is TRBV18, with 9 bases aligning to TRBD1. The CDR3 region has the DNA TGTGCCAGCTCACCACTTTTTTCCGGGACAGGGAATTCACCCCTCCACTTT. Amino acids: CASSPLFSGTGNSPLHF.